The count of the clone carrying this T cell receptor (beta chain) is one. Its antigen is not identified. The data stem from a study of high-grade serous ovarian cancer treatment subgroups. Findings and limits, study-wide: Same-patient tumor repertoires overlapped at about 0.095 to 0.8; different patients barely overlapped.

The tumor samples were collected prior to definitive surgery or chemotherapy. Germline V gives CDR1 SGHTA, CDR2 FQGTGA. With 0 bases clipped from V and 9 bases from J, the junction kept 4 bases outside the gene matches. This CDR3 has 15 residues. The data were produced by immunoSEQ multiplex PCR, yet TCRdb's version contains in-frame clones alone and is incomplete. Of under 6,500 clones in the sample, roughly 77% are singletons; the top ten hold 6% to 7%. Sequenced material: tumor tissue. The sequence was obtained from a human donor with high-grade serous ovarian cancer. J is TRBJ1-6 and V is TRBV7-3; 8 positions match TRBD1. The CDR3 loop is CASSLTGQDGSPLHF. The CDR3 coding sequence is TGTGCCAGCAGCTTAACGGGACAGGATGGTTCACCCCTCCACTTT.